Below, one T cell receptor beta chain is given with its context. The entry originates in a study of shared clonotypes between healthy human individuals. A deep-level run was used for the assay. Several immunoSEQ 96-well plates shared each subset's DNA, each plate a replicate. The assay was immunoSEQ multiplex PCR, and TCRdb's table has in-frame clones only and misses some. Altogether about 2.4 million clones are present, around nine tenths being singletons, with the ten largest covering more than 0.12%. The investigators split CD4+ cells into a CD45RA+ naive subset and a CD45RA-negative memory subset. This CDR3 comprises 15 residues. V was shortened by 0 bases and J by 3 bases, with 8 bases between the two germline ends. Germline lookup yields CDR1 ENHRY and CDR2 SYGVKD.

Material for sequencing was naive CD4+ T cells sorted from blood. Subset defined: CD45RA+ positively selected. The TCR comes from a man younger than 30 in good health. The J gene is TRBJ2-2, the V gene TRBV10-3; either TRBD1 or TRBD2 may supply D (6 bases each). The CDR3 loop is CAISESGGDTGELFF. The CDR3 bases are TGTGCCATCAGTGAGTCGGGGGGCGACACCGGGGAGCTGTTTTTT.